The source of this TCR beta chain is a study of shared clonotypes between healthy human individuals. This clone has just one count. Its antigen is as yet unknown. The study, taken as a whole, reports: In this cohort, only blood was sampled, and tissue repertoires likely differ.

The CDR3 is 15 amino acids. Germline V CDR1 and CDR2: SEHNR, FQNEAQ (reference sequence). The junction had 4 bases not matched to a gene; V was cut back by 3 bases and J by 6 bases. Here immunoSEQ multiplex PCR was the method, and the copy in TCRdb shows in-frame clones only, minus some. The table lists roughly 600,000 clones, 95% to 98% of them singletons. CD45RO-negative, CCR7-positively selected cells formed the naive CD8 fraction, excluding terminally differentiated effector memory CD45RA+ cells. Sequencing was performed on naive CD8+ T cells sorted from blood. The chain joins TRBV7-9 to TRBJ2-2; 10 bases match TRBD1. The receptor's source is a young man in good health. The CDR3 region is CASSLWDRGPGELFF. The CDR3 nucleotides are TGTGCCAGCAGCTTGTGGGACAGGGGTCCCGGGGAGCTGTTTTTT.